The 14 T cell receptor beta chains in this list originate from one sample, sequenced in a study of molecular identifiers for immune sequencing clone quantification. A single record per CDR3 protein comes from TCRdb applying MiXCR to the PCR reads. The sample includes approximately 550,000 distinct CDR3 sequences, roughly 24% of them seen just once. Sequencing was done on a sample of naive CD8+ T cells from blood, with Jurkat cell RNA spiked in. Indicated subset: FACS-sorted CD8+CD4-CCR7+CD45RA+ naive T cells. The receptors here all came from a human donor in good health. Some libraries in this study had Jurkat cell RNA spiked in.

The chain joins TRBV12-3 or TRBV12-4 to TRBJ2-7; TRBD2 might be the D (5 bases). Deletions cut 8 bases from V and 6 bases from J, with 20 bases between. The CDR3 is 14 amino acids. The CDR3 nucleotides are TGTGCCAGCGGCCACGATACCCCGGGGTTCGAGCAGTACTTC. This encodes CASGHDTPGFEQYF.

With regard to this clonotype: The conserved phenylalanine or tryptophan is not found at the CDR3 terminus, so this likely reflects a read error. This chain links TRBV4-3 with TRBJ2-7; D not resolved. This CDR3 region has 14 residues. Germline V CDR1 and CDR2: LGHNA, YSLEER. This CDR3 reads CASRQGLGSYEQYL. CDR3 coding DNA: TGCGCCAGCCGCCAAGGTCTAGGGTCCTACGAGCAGTACTTA.

Notes on this clonotype: A much larger clone differs from this one at a single base, so this may be a read error. The chain uses TRBV30 and TRBJ1-4; unclear D gene. Trimming shortened V by 2 bases and J by 6 bases, and 7 bases separated the two germline ends. The CDR3 is 12 residues long. CDR1 and CDR2 from the germline V gene are GTSNPN and SVGIG (reference sequence). DNA of the CDR3: TGTGCCTGGAGTCCTATGGATGAAAAACTGTTTTTT. It codes for CAWSPMDEKLFF. The whole variable domain, remainder taken from reference TRBV30 and TRBJ1-4, is SQTIHQWPATLVQPVGSPLSLECTVEGTSNPNLYWYRQAAGRGLQLLFYSVGIGQISSEVPQNLSASRPQDRQFILSSKKLLLSDSGFYLCAWSPMDEKLFFGSGTQLSVL.

To note about this clonotype: Since a much larger clone is just one base distant, this may be a read error. This chain connects TRBV29-1 to TRBJ2-3; TRBD1 matches at 7 bases. Per germline, CDR1 SQVTM and CDR2 ANQGSEA. V was pared by 7 bases and J by 4 bases, with 8 bases of the junction left unmatched. This CDR3 contains 13 residues. CDR3 loop: CSAPGQIPDTQYF. The CDR3 DNA sequence: TGCAGCGCGCCGGGACAGATCCCAGATACGCAGTATTTT.

This clonotype turned up a few times. The chain employs TRBV27 and TRBJ2-7, with 10 nucleotides matching TRBD1. Trimming at V came to 0 bases and at J to 5 bases, leaving 4 bases not matched to a gene. Germline V lookup: CDR1 MNHEY, CDR2 SMNVEV (reference sequence). This CDR3 is built from 15 residues. The CDR3 protein is CASSLSRDRGHEQYF. The CDR3 region has the DNA TGTGCCAGCAGTTTATCGCGGGACAGGGGTCACGAGCAGTACTTC.

This clonotype was seen a handful of times. The chain joins TRBV12-3 or TRBV12-4 to TRBJ2-5; 7 bases line up with TRBD1. CDR3 length: 14 residues. The V gene end was trimmed by 6 bases and the J gene end by 1 base; junction bases not matched to a gene: 5. The CDR3 DNA sequence: TGTGCCAGCAGCCCGGGACAGTGCCAAGAGACCCAGTACTTC. Encoded protein: CASSPGQCQETQYF.

The chain links TRBV2 to TRBJ2-3, with 8 bases that match TRBD2. The CDR3 has 16 residues. Trimming at V came to 3 bases and at J to 4 bases, leaving 9 bases not matched to a gene. Per germline, CDR1 SNHLY and CDR2 FYNNEI. CDR3 amino acids: CASSDLASGYSDTQYF. The CDR3 DNA reads as TGTGCCAGCAGTGACCTGGCTAGCGGGTATTCAGATACGCAGTATTTT.

The chain couples TRBV29-1 to TRBJ2-7, with 7 bases matching TRBD2. Per germline, CDR1 SQVTM and CDR2 ANQGSEA. The CDR3 loop spans 15 amino acids. J lost 0 bases, V lost 2 bases, and 7 bases had no gene match. CDR3 in amino acids: CSVESSGEGSYEQYF. The CDR3 bases are TGCAGCGTTGAATCTAGCGGAGAGGGCTCCTACGAGCAGTACTTC.

The chain has TRBV19 and TRBJ2-3; D is ambiguous. The V gene lost 3 bases and the J gene lost 1 base, with 17 bases spanning the gap. CDR3 length equals 17 residues. Germline V gene lookup returns CDR1 LNHDA and CDR2 SQIVND (reference sequence). The CDR3 spells CASSIRVSIKGTDTQYF. DNA for the CDR3: TGTGCCAGTAGTATCCGGGTTTCGATAAAAGGCACAGATACGCAGTATTTT.

There are a few counts of this clonotype. The chain links TRBV4-1 to TRBJ2-3; either TRBD1 or TRBD2 may supply D (5 bases each). The germline CDR1 and CDR2 sequences are MGHRA and YSYEKL. The CDR3 totals 16 residues. V was shortened by 0 bases and J by 3 bases, with 13 bases between the two germline ends. This CDR3 is CASSQEISEGTDTQYF. The CDR3 DNA reads TGCGCCAGCAGCCAAGAAATTAGCGAGGGGACAGATACGCAGTATTTT.

This clonotype has a count of ten or more. This chain uses TRBV7-9 with TRBJ2-4; D not resolved. V was pared by 1 base and J by 2 bases, with 12 bases between. This CDR3 has 16 amino acids. Germline loops: CDR1 SEHNR, CDR2 FQNEAQ (reference sequence). The CDR3 loop is CASSLGSDLTKNIQYF. The CDR3 nucleotides are TGTGCCAGCAGCTTAGGTTCGGATTTAACCAAAAACATTCAGTACTTC.

This clonotype was detected only once. Possible read error: a much larger clone is one base away. V usage is TRBV11-2 and J usage is TRBJ2-3; 11 bases match TRBD2. Germline CDR1 and CDR2: SGHAT and FQNNGV. The length of the CDR3 is 17 residues. J lost 5 bases, V lost 3 bases, and 10 bases had no gene match. In nucleotides, the CDR3 is TGTGCCAGCAGCTTTATTAGCGGGGGGGTCTCCGAAGATACGCAGTATTTT. Its protein product is CASSFISGGVSEDTQYF.

The chain combines TRBV20-1 with TRBJ2-7; D perhaps matches TRBD1 (5 bases). With 3 bases removed from V and 3 bases from J, the gap between germline ends came to 9 bases. Germline lookup yields CDR1 DFQATT and CDR2 SNEGSKA (reference sequence). The CDR3 has 12 amino acids. The CDR3 loop is CSASVDSYEQYF. For the CDR3, the DNA is TGCAGTGCTAGTGTTGACAGCTACGAGCAGTACTTC.

This chain links TRBV19 with TRBJ2-7, with 9 bases aligning to TRBD1. Germline V gene sequence: CDR1 LNHDA, CDR2 SQIVND (reference sequence). CDR3 length: 14 residues. V lost 8 bases and J lost 2; bases outside the gene matches: 7. CDR3 coding DNA: TGTGCCAGTGGCCCGGGACAGGGCCCCTACGAGCAGTACTTC. Translating it yields CASGPGQGPYEQYF.